This T cell receptor beta chain was captured in a study of blood T cell repertoires in COVID-19. Sequencing was performed with immunoSEQ multiplex PCR; in TCRdb, only in-frame clones are kept and a portion is missing. The sample has under 100,000 clones; about nine tenths are singletons. CDR1 and CDR2 (germline): SGHNT, YYREEE (reference sequence). Trimming took 0 bases from V and 5 from J, leaving 14 bases between them. This CDR3 is 15 amino acids long. The TCR was taken from a male donor with acute or convalescent COVID-19. The sequenced material came from peripheral blood. V gene TRBV5-4 combines with J gene TRBJ1-1, with D possibly matching TRBD1 (5 bases). The CDR3 loop is CASSLDDPGETEAFF. CDR3 DNA: TGTGCCAGCAGCTTGGACGACCCGGGGGAGACTGAAGCTTTCTTT.